These 20 T cell receptor beta chains came from one sample sequenced in a study of cytomegalovirus exposure and HLA in healthy donors. The PCR used 60 Vbeta and 13 Jbeta primers. The method was immunoSEQ multiplex PCR; TCRdb's version includes in-frame clones alone and lacks a portion of them. The sample comprises approximately 88,000 clones, 65% to 85% of which are singletons, and around 2% rests with the top ten. Material: PBMCs. The receptors originated from a man aged 18 to 29 in good health and CMV-seronegative.

Points on this clone: The germline gene is not matched at one end of the junction; a read error may be the cause. This chain links TRBV5-6 with TRBJ2-7; 10 positions agree with TRBD1. The CDR3 has 12 residues. Germline lookup yields CDR1 SGHDT and CDR2 YYEEEE. The CDR3 reads CASSPGTGDLLF. The DNA of the CDR3 is TGTGCCAGCAGCCCCGGGACAGGGGATCTGTTGTTC.

This clone was counted a single time. This chain joins TRBV11-3 and TRBJ2-3; possible D gene TRBD1, 5 bases. CDR1 is SGHNT, CDR2 YENEEA, per germline. This CDR3 region has 15 residues. V dropped 1 base and J dropped 2 bases, with 10 bases sitting between them. CDR3 loop: CASSLGSGPTDTQYF. CDR3 sequence (DNA): TGTGCCAGCAGCTTAGGGTCAGGGCCCACAGATACGCAGTATTTT.

The V and J genes are TRBV4-1 and TRBJ2-1, with 8 positions matching TRBD2. CDR1 MGHRA and CDR2 YSYEKL come from the germline V gene. J was trimmed by 4 bases and V by 1 base; bases with no gene match: 6. This CDR3 region has 16 residues. In nucleotides, the CDR3 is TGCGCCAGCAGCCAAGGTCGGGGGGGCGATTACAATGAGCAGTTCTTC. Translated: CASSQGRGGDYNEQFF.

This clone has just one count. J is TRBJ2-1 and V is TRBV7-9; a weak D match, TRBD1 (6 bases). Trimming pared 10 bases from V and 4 bases from J, leaving 11 bases between. The CDR3 has 12 residues. Germline V lookup: CDR1 SEHNR, CDR2 FQNEAQ (reference sequence). Written as DNA, the CDR3 is TGTGCCACCGGGACACAATACAATGAGCAGTTCTTC. This translates into CATGTQYNEQFF.

The chain has TRBV12-5 and TRBJ1-2; D perhaps matches TRBD1 (6 bases). Germline V gene lookup returns CDR1 LGHNT and CDR2 FRNRAP. V was clipped by 4 bases and J by 1 base, with 13 bases between them. The CDR3 spans 15 residues. CDR3 in amino acids: CASGWGGQFNYGYTF. CDR3 in DNA: TGTGCTAGTGGTTGGGGGGGGCAGTTTAACTATGGCTACACCTTC.

In its sample, this clone was seen many times. The gene calls are TRBV6-4 and TRBJ2-3; 7 bases are shared with TRBD2. Germline V gene lookup returns CDR1 MRHNA and CDR2 SNTAGT. There are 16 residues in the CDR3. V was pared by 2 bases and J by 0 bases, with 5 bases of the junction left unmatched. The DNA for the CDR3 is TGTGCCAGCAGTGACCAAGCGGGAACGAGCACAGATACGCAGTATTTT. It yields the protein CASSDQAGTSTDTQYF.

V usage is TRBV9 and J usage is TRBJ2-1; maybe TRBD2 (6 bases). The germline V gene has CDR1 SGDLS and CDR2 YYNGEE. V lost 0 bases to trimming and J lost 8 bases, with 30 bases between them. The CDR3 has 20 amino acids. This chain's CDR3 is CASSVGTMGPGLGRKDEQFF. The CDR3 region has the DNA TGTGCCAGCAGCGTAGGGACCATGGGGCCCGGCTTGGGGAGGAAAGATGAGCAGTTCTTC.

This clone was observed once. The chain links TRBV6-5 to TRBJ1-1; the D gene is possibly TRBD1 (5 bases). CDR1 is MNHEY, CDR2 SVGAGI, per germline. Trimming cost V 2 bases and J 1 base, with 14 bases left between them. The CDR3 totals 16 residues. The CDR3 coding sequence is TGTGCCAGCAGTTACACGGGGGGTGTTGGGAACACTGAAGCTTTCTTT. This translates into CASSYTGGVGNTEAFF.

The rearrangement uses TRBV20-1 and TRBJ1-1; D remains unclear. The CDR3 length is 11 residues. Trimming shortened V by 3 bases and J by 13 bases, and 15 bases separated the two germline ends. Germline assignment: CDR1 DFQATT and CDR2 SNEGSKA (reference sequence). This chain's CDR3 is CSARAPREVFF. The CDR3 DNA reads as TGCAGTGCTAGGGCCCCGAGGGAGGTTTTCTTT.

The chain recombines TRBV7-3 with TRBJ2-6; TRBD1 matches 8 bases. This CDR3 is built from 17 residues. Trimming at V came to 2 bases and at J to 4 bases, leaving 7 bases not matched to a gene. CDR1 and CDR2 from the germline V gene are SGHTA and FQGTGA. CDR3 loop: CASSLSGRGPGANVLTF. The CDR3 DNA follows: TGTGCCAGCAGCTTATCGGGCAGGGGGCCCGGGGCCAACGTCCTGACTTTC.

The DNA of the CDR3 is TGTGCCAGCAGCCCATCCTTCGGAGGCGGTCAGCCCCAGCATTTT. Translated: CASSPSFGGGQPQHF. The chain recombines TRBV9 with TRBJ1-5; D unresolved. Trimming stripped 4 bases from V and 6 bases from J, with 17 bases between. Germline loops: CDR1 SGDLS, CDR2 YYNGEE. The CDR3 is 15 amino acids.

This rearrangement joins TRBV7-6 to TRBJ2-3; 9 bases agree with TRBD2. Germline V gene lookup returns CDR1 SGHVS and CDR2 FNYEAQ. The CDR3 is 16 residues long. V lost 2 bases and J lost 3; bases outside the gene matches: 6. CDR3 loop: CASSLWRGGRTDTQYF. In DNA, the CDR3 is TGTGCCAGCAGCTTATGGCGGGGGGGCCGGACAGATACGCAGTATTTT.

The V gene is TRBV21-1, the J gene TRBJ1-1; TRBD1 was called by the table and not checked on the DNA. TRBV21-1 is a known pseudogene. This CDR3 contains 9 residues. CDR3 coding DNA: TGTGCCAGCAGTAGGACAGACTTCTTT. It codes for CASSRTDFF.

The V and J genes are TRBV2 and TRBJ1-2; 11 nucleotides line up with TRBD1. CDR3 length: 13 amino acids. CDR1 and CDR2 (germline): SNHLY, FYNNEI. After removal of 4 bases from V and 6 bases from J, the junction contained 1 base not matched to a gene. The DNA for the CDR3 is TGTGCCAGCAGTGGGGACAGGGGGGATGGCTACACCTTC. This encodes CASSGDRGDGYTF.

This chain links TRBV10-3 with TRBJ1-1; a weak D match, TRBD1 (5 bases). The CDR3 spans 15 residues. The ends were cut back, 4 bases at V and 3 bases at J, with 15 bases in the middle. Per germline, CDR1 ENHRY and CDR2 SYGVKD. The CDR3 region has the DNA TGTGCCATCAGTGTCCTCGTGGGGCCGGACACTGAAGCTTTCTTT. It codes for CAISVLVGPDTEAFF.

The rearrangement uses TRBV11-2 and TRBJ2-3; 12 bases are shared with TRBD2. The CDR3 consists of 15 residues. Trimming at V came to 1 base and at J to 9 bases, leaving 5 bases not matched to a gene. The germline CDR1 and CDR2 sequences are SGHAT and FQNNGV. The CDR3 nucleotides read TGTGCCAGCAGCTTAGGGACTAGCGGGGTCAGAACGCAGTATTTT. As protein: CASSLGTSGVRTQYF.

This clone was seen just once. V gene TRBV5-6 combines with J gene TRBJ2-3; possible D gene TRBD1, 7 bases. The CDR3 length is 17 residues. Trimming took 2 bases from V and 1 from J, leaving 17 bases between them. Looked up from germline, CDR1 is SGHDT and CDR2 is YYEEEE. DNA of the CDR3: TGTGCCAGCAGCTTAGGGGGGACAGCTTGGGGCACAGATACGCAGTATTTT. Protein sequence: CASSLGGTAWGTDTQYF.

The CDR3 loop reads CASSLEQNQPQHF. For the CDR3, the DNA is TGTGCCAGCAGCTTAGAACAGAATCAGCCCCAGCATTTT. The chain recombines TRBV7-8 with TRBJ1-5; D not resolved. This CDR3 comprises 13 residues. Germline V gene lookup returns CDR1 SGHVS and CDR2 FQNEAQ. The germline V and J ends were trimmed by 1 base and 4 bases, with 5 bases remaining between them.

This clone has only one observation. This chain connects TRBV6-1 to TRBJ1-1; 8 bases fit TRBD1. The CDR3 contains 15 residues. Trimming removed 7 bases from V and 5 bases from J; junction bases left unmatched: 12. In germline, CDR1 is MNHNS, CDR2 SASEGT. The CDR3 nucleotides are TGTGCCAGCATTACCACAGGGGGACGAGGAACTGAAGCTTTCTTT. The encoded protein is CASITTGGRGTEAFF.

The chain's CDR3 is CASSPTETNYGYTF. The CDR3 nucleotides read TGTGCCAGCTCACCGACAGAGACGAACTATGGCTACACCTTC. The V gene is TRBV18, the J gene TRBJ1-2, with a tentative D call TRBD1 (5 bases). Germline assignment: CDR1 KGHSH and CDR2 LQKENI. V shed 3 bases and J shed 2 bases, with 10 bases lying between them. CDR3 length: 14 residues.